This T cell receptor (beta chain) was profiled in a study of patients and donors after allogeneic stem cell transplantation. This clonotype was observed many times. TCRdb fed the RT-PCR reads into MiXCR, producing one record per CDR3 protein. The sample shows thousands of distinct CDR3 sequences, about an eighth of them seen only once. CDR3 size: 11 residues. Germline V gene data show CDR1 as SGDLS and CDR2 as YYNGEE. V lost 1 base, J lost 4 bases, and 2 bases lay in between. The receptor was isolated from a human donor who was either an allogeneic HSCT recipient or a stem cell or donor lymphocyte infusion donor (not recorded which). It is not recorded whose cells these are; they may come from a transplant donor. The specimen sequenced was blood, either unsorted or a sorted T cell fraction (not recorded which). V usage is TRBV9 and J usage is TRBJ1-1; no clear D. In nucleotides, the CDR3 is TGTGCCAGCAGCGTACTCACTGAAGCTTTCTTT. Translated: CASSVLTEAFF.